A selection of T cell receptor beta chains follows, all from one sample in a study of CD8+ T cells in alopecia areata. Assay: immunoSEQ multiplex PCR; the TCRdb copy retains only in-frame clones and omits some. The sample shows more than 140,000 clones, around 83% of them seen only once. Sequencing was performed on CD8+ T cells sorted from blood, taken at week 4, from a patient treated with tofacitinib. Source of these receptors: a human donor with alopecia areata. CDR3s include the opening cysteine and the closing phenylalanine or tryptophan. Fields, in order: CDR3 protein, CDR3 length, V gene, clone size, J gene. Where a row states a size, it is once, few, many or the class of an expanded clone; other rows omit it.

CASSLGDGTYEQYF,14,TRBV5-1,-,TRBJ2-7
CASSERGFAKNIQYF,15,TRBV2,once,TRBJ2-4
CASSPLYTYEQYF,13,TRBV4-1,medium-sized,TRBJ2-7
CASSKQGYNEQFF,13,TRBV13,-,TRBJ2-1
CASSLVTSGPSYEQYF,16,TRBV11-2,-,TRBJ2-7
CSVVGQGAYEQYF,13,TRBV29-1,-,TRBJ2-7
CASSLEGTGSLYEQYF,16,TRBV7-9,-,TRBJ2-7
CSVEGPDRGTYNEQFF,16,TRBV29-1,-,TRBJ2-1
CASSPTTAVSPWGYAKTQYF,20,TRBV18,-,TRBJ2-5
CASSRERLGTNGYTF,15,TRBV14,-,TRBJ1-2
CASRLGPGVAQPQHF,15,TRBV5-6,once,TRBJ1-5
CASSIGPGDPYEQYF,15,TRBV19,once,TRBJ2-7
CASSFGGGTYNEQFF,15,TRBV5-1,-,TRBJ2-1
CASSPQETQYF,11,TRBV7-9,few,TRBJ2-5
CASSLRTGSTDTQYF,15,TRBV9,-,TRBJ2-3
CASREGTSSYNEQFF,15,TRBV5-1,-,TRBJ2-1
CASSLAGGAYEQYF,14,TRBV5-4,-,TRBJ2-7
CASSVGTGGFEAFF,14,TRBV9,-,TRBJ1-1
CASSLGTQAYTGELFF,16,TRBV5-6,-,TRBJ2-2
CASSRETSGQGEQYF,15,TRBV4-1,-,TRBJ2-7
CASSQQNLAGGPSEQYF,17,TRBV4-1,-,TRBJ2-7
CASSLDSFGAGNTEAFF,17,TRBV11-2,-,TRBJ1-1
CASSRTSDRYYEQYF,15,TRBV14,once,TRBJ2-7
CASSSLGINEQFF,13,TRBV25-1,-,TRBJ2-1
CASSLRGNEQFF,12,TRBV7-3,-,TRBJ2-1
CASSLGAGSDEQYF,14,TRBV7-6,-,TRBJ2-7